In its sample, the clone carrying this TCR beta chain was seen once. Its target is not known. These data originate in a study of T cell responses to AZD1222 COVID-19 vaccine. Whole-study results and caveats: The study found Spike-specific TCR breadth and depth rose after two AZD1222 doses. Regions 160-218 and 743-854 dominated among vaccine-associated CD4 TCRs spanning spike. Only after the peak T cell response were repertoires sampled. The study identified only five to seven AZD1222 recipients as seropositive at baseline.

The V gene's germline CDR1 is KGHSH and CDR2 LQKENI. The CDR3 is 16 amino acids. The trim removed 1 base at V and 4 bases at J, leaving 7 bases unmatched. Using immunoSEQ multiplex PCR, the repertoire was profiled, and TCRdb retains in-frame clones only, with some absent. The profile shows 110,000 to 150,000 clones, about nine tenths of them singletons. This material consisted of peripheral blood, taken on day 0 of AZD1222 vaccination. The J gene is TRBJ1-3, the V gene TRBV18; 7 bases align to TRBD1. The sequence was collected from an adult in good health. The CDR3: CASSPRDRALGNTIYF. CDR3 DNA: TGTGCCAGCTCACCACGAGACAGGGCGCTCGGAAACACCATATATTTT.